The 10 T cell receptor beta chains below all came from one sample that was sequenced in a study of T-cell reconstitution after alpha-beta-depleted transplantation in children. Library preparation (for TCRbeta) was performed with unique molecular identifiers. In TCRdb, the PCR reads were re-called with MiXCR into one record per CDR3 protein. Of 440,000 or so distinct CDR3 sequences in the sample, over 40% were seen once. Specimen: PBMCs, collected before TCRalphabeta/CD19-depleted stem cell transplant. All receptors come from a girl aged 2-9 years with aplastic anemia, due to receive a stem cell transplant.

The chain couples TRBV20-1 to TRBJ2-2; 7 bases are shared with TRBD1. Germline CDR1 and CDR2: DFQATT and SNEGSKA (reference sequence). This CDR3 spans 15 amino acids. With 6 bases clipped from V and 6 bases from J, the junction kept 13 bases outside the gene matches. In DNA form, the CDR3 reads TGCAGTGCACCGGATTACAGGGGAGAGGCCGGGGAGCTGTTTTTT. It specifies CSAPDYRGEAGELFF.

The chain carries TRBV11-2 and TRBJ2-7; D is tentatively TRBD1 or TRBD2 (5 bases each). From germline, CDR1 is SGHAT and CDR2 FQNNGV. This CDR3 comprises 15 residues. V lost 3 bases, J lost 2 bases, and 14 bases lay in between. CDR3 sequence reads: CASSLVTGRAYEQYF. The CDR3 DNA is TGTGCCAGCAGCTTGGTCACGGGACGGGCCTACGAGCAGTACTTC.

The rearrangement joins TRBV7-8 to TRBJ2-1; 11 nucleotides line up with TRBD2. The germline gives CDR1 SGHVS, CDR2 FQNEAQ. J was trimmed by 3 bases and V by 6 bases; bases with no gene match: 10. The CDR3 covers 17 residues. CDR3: CASRLQGLADIYNEQFF. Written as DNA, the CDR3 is TGTGCCAGCAGACTCCAGGGACTAGCGGATATCTACAATGAGCAGTTCTTC.

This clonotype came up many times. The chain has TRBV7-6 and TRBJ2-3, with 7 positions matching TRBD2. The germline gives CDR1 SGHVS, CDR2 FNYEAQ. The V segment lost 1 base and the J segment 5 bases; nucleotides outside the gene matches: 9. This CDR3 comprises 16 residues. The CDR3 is CASSLGPAGRGDTQYF. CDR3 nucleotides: TGTGCCAGCAGCTTAGGGCCAGCGGGAAGGGGAGATACGCAGTATTTT.

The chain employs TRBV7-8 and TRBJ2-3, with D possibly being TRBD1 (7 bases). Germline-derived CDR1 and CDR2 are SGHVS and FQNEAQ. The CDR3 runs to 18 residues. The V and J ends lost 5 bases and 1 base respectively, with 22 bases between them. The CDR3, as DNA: TGTGCCAGCAGCCTCGACAGGGACGGGAGAGAGGGCACAGATACGCAGTATTTT. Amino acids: CASSLDRDGREGTDTQYF.

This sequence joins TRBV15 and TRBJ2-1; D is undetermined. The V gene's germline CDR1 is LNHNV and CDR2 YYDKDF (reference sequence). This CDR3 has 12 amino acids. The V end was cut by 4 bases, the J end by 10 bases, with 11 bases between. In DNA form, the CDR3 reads TGTGCCACCAGCAAAGGGTTTGAGGAGCAGTTCTTC. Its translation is CATSKGFEEQFF. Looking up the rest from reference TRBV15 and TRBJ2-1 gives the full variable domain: DAMVIQNPRYQVTQFGKPVTLSCSQTLNHNVMYWYQQKSSQAPKLLFHYYDKDFNNEADTPDNFQSRRPNTSFCFLDIRSPGLGDTAMYLCATSKGFEEQFFGPGTRLTVL.

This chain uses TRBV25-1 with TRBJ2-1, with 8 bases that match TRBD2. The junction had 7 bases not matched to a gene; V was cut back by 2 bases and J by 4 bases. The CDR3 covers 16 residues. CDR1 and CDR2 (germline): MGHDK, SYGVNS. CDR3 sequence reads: CASSEREGSRYNEQFF. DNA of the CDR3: TGTGCCAGCAGTGAACGGGAGGGGTCTCGGTACAATGAGCAGTTCTTC.

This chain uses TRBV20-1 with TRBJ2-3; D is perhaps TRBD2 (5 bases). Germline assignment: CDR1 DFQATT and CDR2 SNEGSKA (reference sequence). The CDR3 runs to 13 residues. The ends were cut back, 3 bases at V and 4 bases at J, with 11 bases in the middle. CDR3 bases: TGCAGTGCTAGCTGGGAGATATCAGATACGCAGTATTTT. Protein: CSASWEISDTQYF.

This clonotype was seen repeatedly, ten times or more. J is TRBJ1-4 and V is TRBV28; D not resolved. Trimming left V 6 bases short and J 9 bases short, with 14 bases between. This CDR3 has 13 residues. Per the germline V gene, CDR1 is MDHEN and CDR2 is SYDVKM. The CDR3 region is CASSSSWAQKLFF. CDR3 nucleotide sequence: TGTGCCAGCAGCTCCTCCTGGGCCCAAAAACTGTTTTTT.

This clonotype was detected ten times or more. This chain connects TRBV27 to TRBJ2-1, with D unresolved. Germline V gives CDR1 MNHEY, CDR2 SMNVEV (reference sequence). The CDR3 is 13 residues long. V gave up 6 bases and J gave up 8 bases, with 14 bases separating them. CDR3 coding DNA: TGTGCCAGCAGCTGGGCGTACATGGATGAGCAGTTCTTC. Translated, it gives CASSWAYMDEQFF.